The 19 T cell receptor beta chains reported below all come from one sample, sequenced in a study of early T cells in non-severe SARS-CoV-2 infection. TCRdb recomputed calls from the 5' RACE reads with MiXCR, one row per CDR3 protein. The data show 55,000 to 75,000 distinct CDR3 sequences, under 15% seen once. Sequencing was carried out using whole blood. These receptors were obtained from an adult who was a healthcare worker with PCR-confirmed SARS-CoV-2 infection or an uninfected control (not recorded which).

This clonotype was seen ten or more times. CDR3 sequence: CASSQQGYDNEQFF. Here the CDR3 DNA reads TGTGCCAGCTCACAACAGGGCTATGACAATGAGCAGTTCTTC. The J gene is TRBJ2-1, the V gene TRBV18; tentative D call: TRBD1 (6 bases). The CDR3 length is 14 residues. Germline lookup yields CDR1 KGHSH and CDR2 LQKENI. V lost 4 bases and J lost 5, with 12 bases in between.

This clonotype has ten or more counts. This rearrangement joins TRBV7-9 to TRBJ2-1, with D unclear. Germline assignment: CDR1 SEHNR and CDR2 FQNEAQ (reference sequence). This CDR3 is 12 amino acids long. Trimming took off 2 bases at V and 8 bases at J, with 7 bases between the two ends. The CDR3 spells CASSLLPHEQFF. CDR3 DNA sequence: TGTGCCAGCAGCTTATTACCTCATGAGCAGTTCTTC.

This chain links TRBV12-3 or TRBV12-4 with TRBJ1-2; a weak D match, TRBD1 (5 bases). V gave up 4 bases and J gave up 5 bases, with 8 bases separating them. This CDR3 comprises 12 residues. CDR3 residues: CASSSGPYGYTF. CDR3 nucleotides: TGTGCCAGCAGTTCGGGACCATATGGCTACACCTTC.

This clonotype was recorded at least ten times. This chain connects TRBV27 to TRBJ2-6; D is ambiguous. The CDR3 contains 13 residues. V lost 6 bases to trimming and J lost 3 bases, with 6 bases between them. Germline-derived CDR1 and CDR2 are MNHEY and SMNVEV (reference sequence). Here the CDR3 DNA reads TGTGCCAGCAGCCTGCGTGGGGCCAACGTCCTGACTTTC. This encodes CASSLRGANVLTF.

This clonotype was seen at least ten times. The chain recombines TRBV25-1 with TRBJ2-1; 7 bases fit TRBD1. The CDR3 is made up of 14 amino acids. Germline lookup yields CDR1 MGHDK and CDR2 SYGVNS. J was trimmed by 11 bases and V by 4 bases; bases with no gene match: 11. The CDR3 region has the DNA TGTGCCAGCAGTGGGGCACGGGACAGCGATAAGCAGTTCTTC. This translates into CASSGARDSDKQFF.

This clonotype was observed many times. The chain employs TRBV29-1 and TRBJ2-7, with unresolved D. The CDR3 covers 12 residues. Germline V gene data show CDR1 as SQVTM and CDR2 as ANQGSEA. V lost 4 bases, J lost 0 bases, and 7 bases lay in between. The CDR3 sequence: CSVGWDSYEQYF. For the CDR3, the DNA is TGCAGCGTTGGTTGGGACTCCTACGAGCAGTACTTC.

This clonotype has a count of ten or more. The J gene is TRBJ1-4, the V gene TRBV11-2; no definite D call. Trimming left V 5 bases short and J 5 bases short, with 24 bases between. CDR1 and CDR2 (germline): SGHAT, FQNNGV. This CDR3 has 18 residues. CDR3 bases: TGTGCCAGCAGCCGATGGAGCACCATTCCGGGAAGAAATGAAAAACTGTTTTTT. It translates to CASSRWSTIPGRNEKLFF.

This clonotype was detected only a few times. V gene TRBV3-1 combines with J gene TRBJ2-7; D is unclear. Germline values: CDR1 LGHDT, CDR2 YNNKEL (reference sequence). The CDR3 covers 15 residues. V shed 0 bases and J shed 0 bases, with 9 bases lying between them. As DNA, the CDR3 is TGTGCCAGCAGCCAAGAGTTCGGAAGCTCCTACGAGCAGTACTTC. Encoded protein: CASSQEFGSSYEQYF.

This clonotype appeared many times. This chain uses TRBV28 with TRBJ2-1, with D possibly matching TRBD2 (6 bases). Trimming stripped 2 bases from V and 2 bases from J, with 7 bases between. The CDR3 length is 14 residues. The germline V gene has CDR1 MDHEN and CDR2 SYDVKM. In nucleotides, the CDR3 is TGTGCCAGCAGTTTAATAGCGGCCTACAATGAGCAGTTCTTC. It codes for CASSLIAAYNEQFF. The full variable domain, its missing parts supplied by reference TRBV28 and TRBJ2-1, is DVKVTQSSRYLVKRTGEKVFLECVQDMDHENMFWYRQDPGLGLRLIYFSYDVKMKEKGDIPEGYSVSREKKERFSLILESASTNQTSMYLCASSLIAAYNEQFFGPGTRLTVL.

J is TRBJ2-2 and V is TRBV28, with D maybe TRBD2 (5 bases). V shed 1 base and J shed 9 bases, with 12 bases lying between them. This CDR3 comprises 14 residues. Germline V gene lookup returns CDR1 MDHEN and CDR2 SYDVKM. The CDR3 here is CASSLYREKRELFF. Here the CDR3 DNA reads TGTGCCAGCAGTTTATATAGGGAGAAGAGGGAGCTGTTTTTT.

This clonotype was recorded at least ten times. The CDR3 loop is CASRGGFGAGELFF. The CDR3 DNA follows: TGTGCCAGCAGAGGGGGCTTTGGGGCCGGGGAGCTGTTTTTT. V and J are TRBV6-1 and TRBJ2-2, with TRBD1 matching over 7 bases. Germline V gene data show CDR1 as MNHNS and CDR2 as SASEGT. The CDR3 consists of 14 residues. V trimming: 6 bases; J trimming: 6 bases; junction bases outside the gene matches: 7.

This clonotype was found many times. The rearrangement uses TRBV6-5 and TRBJ2-1, with 7 bases aligning to TRBD2. Germline V gene data show CDR1 as MNHEY and CDR2 as SVGAGI. The junction had 5 bases not matched to a gene; V was cut back by 5 bases and J by 1 base. There are 15 residues in the CDR3. CDR3 in DNA: TGTGCCAGCAGTCCGAGCGGGACTTCCTACAATGAGCAGTTCTTC. It is translated as CASSPSGTSYNEQFF.

Ten or more counts support this clonotype. The CDR3 DNA follows: TGTGCCAGCTCCCTTAGGGCTAGAGGGAGCTCCTATAATTCACCCCTCCACTTT. It specifies CASSLRARGSSYNSPLHF. The V call is TRBV27, the J call TRBJ1-6, with D unclear. The V end was cut by 8 bases, the J end by 0 bases, with 20 bases between. CDR3 length: 18 amino acids. Per germline, CDR1 MNHEY and CDR2 SMNVEV (reference sequence).

This clonotype came up many times. The rearrangement joins TRBV29-1 to TRBJ2-6, with a tentative D call TRBD1 (5 bases). The CDR3 is 13 amino acids. The V end was cut by 7 bases, the J end by 0 bases, with 7 bases between. Germline V CDR1 and CDR2: SQVTM, ANQGSEA. In DNA form, the CDR3 reads TGCAGCGCCCAGGGCTCTGGGGCCAACGTCCTGACTTTC. Protein: CSAQGSGANVLTF. The variable domain in full, with the rest retrieved from reference TRBV29-1 and TRBJ2-6, is SAVISQKPSRDICQRGTSLTIQCQVDSQVTMMFWYRQQPGQSLTLIATANQGSEATYESGFVIDKFPISRPNLTFSTLTVSNMSPEDSSIYLCSAQGSGANVLTFGAGSRLTVL.

The chain employs TRBV28 and TRBJ2-7; weak D call: TRBD1 (5 bases). With 4 bases removed from V and 2 bases from J, the gap between germline ends came to 12 bases. This CDR3 contains 14 residues. Germline V gene lookup returns CDR1 MDHEN and CDR2 SYDVKM. The CDR3 protein is CASSYRTIPYEQYF. CDR3 DNA: TGTGCCAGCAGTTATAGGACAATACCCTACGAGCAGTACTTC.

There are many counts of this clonotype. The DNA of the CDR3 is TGTGCCAGCAGTCCGTCGGGGGGGATTAGCACAGATACGCAGTATTTT. Protein product: CASSPSGGISTDTQYF. The chain combines TRBV6-5 with TRBJ2-3; 8 bases align to TRBD2. The CDR3 is 16 amino acids. Germline V gene lookup returns CDR1 MNHEY and CDR2 SVGAGI. The V segment lost 5 bases and the J segment 0 bases; nucleotides outside the gene matches: 7.

This clonotype has at least ten counts. The CDR3 sequence is CASSQDQTLYSGNTIYF. DNA of the CDR3: TGTGCCAGCAGCCAAGATCAGACGTTGTACTCTGGAAACACCATATATTTT. The chain uses TRBV3-1 and TRBJ1-3; no reliable D call. Germline V lookup: CDR1 LGHDT, CDR2 YNNKEL (reference sequence). Trimming took off 0 bases at V and 0 bases at J, with 12 bases between the two ends. The CDR3 contains 17 residues.

J is TRBJ2-1 and V is TRBV28, with 9 positions matching TRBD2. CDR1 and CDR2 (germline): MDHEN, SYDVKM. Trimming cost V 6 bases and J 7 bases; bases outside gene matches: 10. The CDR3 is 15 amino acids. CDR3 sequence: CASSLQSGRWNEQFF. The DNA of the CDR3 is TGTGCCAGCAGCCTCCAGAGCGGGAGGTGGAATGAGCAGTTCTTC.

In this sample, this clonotype turned up many times. The chain employs TRBV28 and TRBJ2-3, with 8 bases fitting TRBD2. After removal of 5 bases from V and 3 bases from J, the junction contained 4 bases not matched to a gene. The germline V gene encodes CDR1 MDHEN and CDR2 SYDVKM. This CDR3 has 14 amino acids. CDR3 DNA sequence: TGTGCCAGCAGTGCGGGGGGCCGGACAGATACGCAGTATTTT. Translated: CASSAGGRTDTQYF.